This T cell receptor (beta chain) derives from a study of blood T cell repertoires in COVID-19. About the research overall: PBMCs, B-cell-depleted T cells, or T cells were the source of the cDNA or gDNA that made up the material.

Data came from immunoSEQ multiplex PCR; TCRdb stores just in-frame clones and leaves some out. The sample records about 39,000 clones, more than 80% being singletons. A single count supports this clone. J was trimmed by 5 bases and V by 6 bases; bases with no gene match: 7. The CDR3 has 14 amino acids. CDR1 is MNHEY, CDR2 SVGEGT, per germline. The chain carries TRBV6-2 or TRBV6-3 and TRBJ2-5, with TRBD2 identical over 9 bases. The source of this sequence is a man aged 55 to 70 with acute or convalescent COVID-19. The sequenced sample consisted of peripheral blood. The CDR3 DNA follows: TGTGCCAGCAGCCTAACTAGCGGGTGGGAGACCCAGTACTTC. Amino acids: CASSLTSGWETQYF.